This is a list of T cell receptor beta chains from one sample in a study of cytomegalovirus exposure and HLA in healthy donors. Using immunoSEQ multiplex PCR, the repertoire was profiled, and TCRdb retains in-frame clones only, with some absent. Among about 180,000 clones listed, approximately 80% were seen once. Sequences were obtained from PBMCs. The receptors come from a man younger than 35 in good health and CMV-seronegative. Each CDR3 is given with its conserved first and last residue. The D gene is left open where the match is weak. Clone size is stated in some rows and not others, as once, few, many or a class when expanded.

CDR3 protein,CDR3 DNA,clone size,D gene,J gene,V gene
CASSLTDRGHRAFF,TGTGCCAGCAGTTTAACGGACAGGGGGCATCGAGCTTTCTTT,NA,TRBD1,TRBJ1-1,TRBV28
CASSFGGLGANVLTF,TGTGCCAGCAGTTTCGGAGGGCTTGGGGCCAACGTCCTGACTTTC,NA,NA,TRBJ2-6,TRBV28
CASRAPGHLMDTGELFF,TGTGCCAGTAGGGCCCCGGGACACTTAATGGACACCGGGGAGCTGTTTTTT,NA,NA,TRBJ2-2,TRBV19
CASAPRQHGGEQYF,TGTGCCAGCGCCCCAAGACAGCATGGTGGCGAGCAGTACTTC,NA,NA,TRBJ2-7,TRBV7-9
CASSLERPNYGYTF,TGTGCCAGCAGCTTGGAGAGGCCCAACTATGGCTACACCTTC,NA,NA,TRBJ1-2,TRBV5-4
CASSQQDRVGTEAFF,TGCGCCAGCAGCCAACAGGACAGGGTTGGAACTGAAGCTTTCTTT,few,TRBD1,TRBJ1-1,TRBV4-1
CASSLTPSGSTDTQYF,TGTGCCAGCAGCTTAACGCCTAGCGGGAGCACAGATACGCAGTATTTT,few,TRBD2,TRBJ2-3,TRBV7-3
CASSLIRRESSYEQYF,TGTGCCAGCAGCTTAATCCGTCGCGAGAGCTCCTACGAGCAGTACTTC,NA,NA,TRBJ2-7,TRBV7-3
CASTQATGELFF,TGCGCCAGCACCCAAGCTACCGGGGAGCTGTTTTTT,NA,NA,TRBJ2-2,TRBV10-2
CASSPSAGQPQHF,TGTGCCAGCTCACCCTCGGCAGGCCAGCCCCAGCATTTT,NA,NA,TRBJ1-5,TRBV18
CASSSLGTGNQPQHF,TGTGCCAGCAGTTCTCTCGGGACAGGCAATCAGCCCCAGCATTTT,NA,TRBD1,TRBJ1-5,TRBV28
CASSPVGQGNNEQFF,TGTGCCAGCAGTCCCGTTGGACAGGGTAACAATGAGCAGTTCTTC,NA,TRBD1,TRBJ2-1,TRBV6-4
CASSYLSGRRDTQYF,TGTGCCAGCAGTTACCTTAGCGGGAGAAGAGATACGCAGTATTTT,NA,TRBD2,TRBJ2-3,TRBV6-5
CASSLTGEARDEKLFF,TGTGCCAGCAGCTTGACAGGGGAAGCGCGTGATGAAAAACTGTTTTTT,NA,TRBD1,TRBJ1-4,TRBV9
CASSTRGGPGYEQYF,TGTGCCAGCAGTACGCGAGGAGGGCCGGGCTACGAGCAGTACTTC,NA,NA,TRBJ2-7,TRBV27
CSSSLGVSGYTF,TGTTCCAGCAGCTTGGGAGTCAGTGGCTACACCTTC,once,NA,TRBJ1-2,TRBV7-9
CASSGGPALGRDTEAFF,TGTGCCAGCAGTGGCGGACCTGCTTTGGGGAGAGACACTGAAGCTTTCTTT,NA,NA,TRBJ1-1,TRBV2
CASSPTGSRNEKLFF,TGTGCCAGCTCACCAACAGGATCTCGGAATGAAAAACTGTTTTTT,NA,NA,TRBJ1-4,TRBV18
CASRVDRPIPNTEAFF,TGTGCCAGCAGGGTCGACAGGCCCATACCAAACACTGAAGCTTTCTTT,NA,NA,TRBJ1-1,TRBV6-4
CASRLAGTYNEQFF,TGTGCCAGTCGACTAGCGGGAACCTACAATGAGCAGTTCTTC,NA,TRBD2,TRBJ2-1,TRBV7-9
CASSFRLAGADEQYF,TGTGCCAGCAGCTTCAGACTAGCGGGAGCGGACGAGCAGTACTTC,NA,TRBD2,TRBJ2-7,TRBV7-2
CASSERGYGYTF,TGTGCCAGCAGTGAAAGAGGGTATGGCTACACCTTC,NA,NA,TRBJ1-2,TRBV6-1
CASSLGQGGTEAFF,TGTGCCAGCAGTTTAGGCCAGGGGGGAACTGAAGCTTTCTTT,NA,TRBD1,TRBJ1-1,TRBV27
CASSGTGGQNYGYTF,TGTGCCAGCAGCGGGACCGGGGGACAGAACTATGGCTACACCTTC,NA,TRBD1,TRBJ1-2,TRBV9
CASSFLGDGNQPQHF,TGTGCCAGCAGTTTTCTCGGAGACGGCAATCAGCCCCAGCATTTT,NA,NA,TRBJ1-5,TRBV27
CATGGTGRTAEAFF,TGTGCCACCGGGGGGACGGGGCGGACGGCTGAAGCTTTCTTT,NA,NA,TRBJ1-1,TRBV5-4
CATRTTGTNTGELFF,TGTGCAACCAGGACCACCGGGACGAACACCGGGGAGCTGTTTTTT,NA,NA,TRBJ2-2,TRBV6-5
CASSQVQTSGIYEQYF,TGCGCCAGCAGCCAAGTACAGACTAGCGGGATCTACGAGCAGTACTTC,few,TRBD2,TRBJ2-7,TRBV4-3
CASSMEGPPNQPQHF,TGTGCCAGCTCAATGGAGGGACCCCCCAATCAGCCCCAGCATTTT,NA,NA,TRBJ1-5,TRBV18
CASSSLPVRGGSGNTIYF,TGTGCCAGCTCGTCACTCCCGGTTCGGGGGGGCTCTGGAAACACCATATATTTT,NA,NA,TRBJ1-3,TRBV18
CASSTLQREAEQYF,TGTGCCAGCAGCACCCTACAACGGGAGGCCGAGCAGTACTTC,NA,NA,TRBJ2-7,TRBV21-1
CASIDPGQNTEAFF,TGTGCCAGCATTGATCCGGGACAAAACACTGAAGCTTTCTTT,NA,NA,TRBJ1-1,TRBV5-4
CAIRLENTGELFF,TGTGCCATCCGACTGGAAAACACCGGGGAGCTGTTTTTT,NA,NA,TRBJ2-2,TRBV10-3
CASSPLVQGTNTEAFF,TGTGCCAGCTCACCTTTAGTACAGGGCACGAACACTGAAGCTTTCTTT,NA,NA,TRBJ1-1,TRBV18
CASSPMTGTGANVLTF,TGTGCCAGTAGTCCAATGACCGGGACAGGGGCCAACGTCCTGACTTTC,NA,NA,TRBJ2-6,TRBV19
CASSFGGNQPQHF,TGTGCCAGCAGCTTCGGAGGTAATCAGCCCCAGCATTTT,NA,NA,TRBJ1-5,TRBV7-8
CASSQASQIGNTIYF,TGCGCCAGCAGCCAAGCTAGCCAAATCGGAAACACCATATATTTT,few,NA,TRBJ1-3,TRBV4-1
CSVYPDLIRDRAQGGQYF,TGCAGCGTCTACCCAGACCTAATCCGGGACAGGGCCCAAGGTGGGCAGTATTTT,NA,TRBD1,TRBJ2-3,TRBV29-1
CASSISGAGGLYNEQFF,TGTGCCAGTAGTATTTCGGGCGCGGGGGGATTATACAATGAGCAGTTCTTC,NA,TRBD2,TRBJ2-1,TRBV19
CASSLYREYFYEQYF,TGTGCCAGCAGCTTGTACCGGGAGTACTTCTACGAGCAGTACTTC,NA,NA,TRBJ2-7,TRBV5-5
CASSQNPLAGVAGELFF,TGCGCCAGCAGCCAAAATCCCTTGGCGGGAGTAGCCGGGGAGCTGTTTTTT,NA,TRBD2,TRBJ2-2,TRBV4-1
CASSSGASGGGTQYF,TGTGCCAGCAGTTCTGGGGCTAGCGGGGGGGGCACCCAGTACTTC,NA,TRBD2,TRBJ2-5,TRBV6-1
CASSSGKVVSGEQYF,TGTGCCAGCAGCTCCGGGAAGGTGGTTTCGGGCGAGCAGTACTTC,NA,NA,TRBJ2-7,TRBV5-5
CASSLEKNTEAFF,TGTGCCAGCAGCTTGGAGAAGAACACTGAAGCTTTCTTT,NA,NA,TRBJ1-1,TRBV7-6
CASSSGLEISEAFF,TGCGCCAGCAGCTCTGGGCTCGAGATCTCTGAAGCTTTCTTT,NA,NA,TRBJ1-1,TRBV5-1
CASSPPGLAGVTYEQYF,TGTGCCAGCTCACCCCCGGGACTAGCGGGAGTTACCTACGAGCAGTACTTC,once,TRBD2,TRBJ2-7,TRBV18
CASSIAKQGRGETQYF,TGTGCCAGTAGTATAGCTAAACAGGGAAGGGGGGAGACCCAGTACTTC,NA,NA,TRBJ2-5,TRBV19